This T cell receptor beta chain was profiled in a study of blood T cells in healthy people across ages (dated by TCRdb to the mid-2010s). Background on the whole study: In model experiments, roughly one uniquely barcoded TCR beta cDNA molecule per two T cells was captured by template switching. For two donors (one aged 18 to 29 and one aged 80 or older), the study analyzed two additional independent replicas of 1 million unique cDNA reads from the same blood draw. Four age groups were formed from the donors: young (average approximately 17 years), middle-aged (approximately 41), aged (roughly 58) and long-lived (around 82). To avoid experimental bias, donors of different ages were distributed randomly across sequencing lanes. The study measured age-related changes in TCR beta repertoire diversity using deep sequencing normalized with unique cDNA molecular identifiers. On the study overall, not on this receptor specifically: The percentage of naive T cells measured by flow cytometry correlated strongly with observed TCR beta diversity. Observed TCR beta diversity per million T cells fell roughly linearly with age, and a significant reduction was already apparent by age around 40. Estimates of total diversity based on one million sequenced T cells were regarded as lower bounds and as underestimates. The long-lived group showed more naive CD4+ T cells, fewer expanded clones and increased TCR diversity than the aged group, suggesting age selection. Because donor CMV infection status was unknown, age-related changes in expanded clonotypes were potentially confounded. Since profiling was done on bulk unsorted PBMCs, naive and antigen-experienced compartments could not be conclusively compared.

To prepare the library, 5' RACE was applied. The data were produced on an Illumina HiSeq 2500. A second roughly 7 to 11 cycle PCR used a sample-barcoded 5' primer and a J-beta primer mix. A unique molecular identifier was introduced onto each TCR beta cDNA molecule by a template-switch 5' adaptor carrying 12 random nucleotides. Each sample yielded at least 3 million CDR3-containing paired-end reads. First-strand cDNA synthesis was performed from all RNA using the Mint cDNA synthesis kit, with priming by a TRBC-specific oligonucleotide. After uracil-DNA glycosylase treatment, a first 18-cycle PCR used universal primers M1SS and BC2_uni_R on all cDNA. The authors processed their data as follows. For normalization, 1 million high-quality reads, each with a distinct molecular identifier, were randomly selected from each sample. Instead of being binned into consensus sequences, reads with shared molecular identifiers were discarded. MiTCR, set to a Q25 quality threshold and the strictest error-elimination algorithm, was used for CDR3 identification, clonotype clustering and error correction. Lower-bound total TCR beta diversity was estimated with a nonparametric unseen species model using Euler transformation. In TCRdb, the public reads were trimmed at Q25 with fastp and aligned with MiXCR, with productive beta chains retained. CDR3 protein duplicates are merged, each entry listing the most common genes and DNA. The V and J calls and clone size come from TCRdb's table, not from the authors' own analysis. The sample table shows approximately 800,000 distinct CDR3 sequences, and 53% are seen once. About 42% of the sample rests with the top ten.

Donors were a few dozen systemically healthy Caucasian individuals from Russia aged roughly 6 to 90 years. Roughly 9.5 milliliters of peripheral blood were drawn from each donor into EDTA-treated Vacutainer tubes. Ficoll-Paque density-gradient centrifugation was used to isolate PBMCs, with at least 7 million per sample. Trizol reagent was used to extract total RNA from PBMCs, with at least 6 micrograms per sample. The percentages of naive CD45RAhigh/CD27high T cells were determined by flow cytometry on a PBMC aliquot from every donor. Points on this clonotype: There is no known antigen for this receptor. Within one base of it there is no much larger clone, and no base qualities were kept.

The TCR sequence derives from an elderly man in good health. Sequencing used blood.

This receptor has the CDR3 CASSDDRNIQYF. The DNA sequence reads TGTGCCAGCAGTGACGACAGAAACATTCAGTACTTC. The sequence joins TRBV6-2 or TRBV6-3 to TRBJ2-4, and possibly TRBD1, on 5 matching bases. The junction carries 8 bases between V and J, which are trimmed by 5 bases and 6 bases respectively. CDR1 and CDR2, per the germline V gene, are MNHEY and SVGEGT. Inclusive of the bounding cysteine and phenylalanine, the CDR3 is 12 residues long. This entry keeps only the CDR3 DNA: 36 bases, framed from base 1.